This is a list of T cell receptor beta chains from one sample in a study of blood T cells in healthy people across ages. From the 5' RACE reads, TCRdb called clonotypes with MiXCR, one entry per CDR3 protein. Counted here are over 1,500,000 distinct CDR3 sequences, 49% occurring once; the ten biggest clones make up roughly 2%. Input material: blood. The receptor source for this set is a woman between 40 and 55 years old in good health. The CDR3 runs from the conserved cysteine through the conserved F or W. D genes are given only for firm matches. Part of the rows lack a size; the others show once, few, many or a class for expanded clones.

J,D,V,size,DNA,CDR3
TRBJ2-3,NA,TRBV29-1,few,TGCAGCGTTGTCGAACGGACTGGGAGAAAGGGTACGCAGTATTTT,CSVVERTGRKGTQYF
TRBJ2-1,TRBD2,TRBV10-3,NA,TGTGCCATCAGTGGTGGGGGACTAGCGGGGTCCCACTCCTACAATGAGCAGTTCTTC,CAISGGGLAGSHSYNEQFF
TRBJ1-2,NA,TRBV29-1,NA,TGCAGCATCCGTAGGACAGATCTTAACTATGGCTACACCTTC,CSIRRTDLNYGYTF
TRBJ2-2,TRBD1,TRBV23-1,NA,TGCGCCAGCAGTCAACTCCCCGGGACAGATAACACCGGGGAGCTGTTTTTT,CASSQLPGTDNTGELFF
TRBJ1-5,NA,TRBV12-3/TRBV12-4,NA,TGTGCCAGCACCCGACAAGCTAATCAGCCCCAGCATTTT,CASTRQANQPQHF
TRBJ2-7,TRBD1,TRBV14,few,TGTGCCAGCAGCCACGGCCCTGGACAGGCCTACGAGCAGTACTTC,CASSHGPGQAYEQYF
TRBJ2-7,NA,TRBV27,NA,TGTGCCAGCTCGAACACGGACGGCATCCTGGACGAGCAGTACTTC,CASSNTDGILDEQYF
TRBJ2-3,NA,TRBV27,few,TGTGCCAGCAGTTTAGACAGGCCCTGGGATACGCAGTATTTT,CASSLDRPWDTQYF
TRBJ2-7,TRBD1,TRBV5-1,few,TGCGCCAGCAGAGAGGGGACAGGGGCCTACGAGCAGTACTTC,CASREGTGAYEQYF
TRBJ2-1,TRBD2,TRBV5-1,NA,TGCGCCAGCAGGCTAGGGGCTAGCGGGGGCTCGAGCTCCTACAATGAGCAGTTCTTC,CASRLGASGGSSSYNEQFF
TRBJ2-5,TRBD2,TRBV20-1,few,TGCAGTGCTAGACGAGGACGAGCGGGGTTAGGGACCCAGTACTTC,CSARRGRAGLGTQYF
TRBJ1-2,TRBD1,TRBV19,NA,TGTGCCAGTAGTATAGACCCGGGGGACAGAACCTATGGCTACACCTTC,CASSIDPGDRTYGYTF
TRBJ2-1,NA,TRBV10-3,NA,TGTGCCATCAGTGAGGACCCCCGCGGTTTGAATGAGCAGTTCTTC,CAISEDPRGLNEQFF
TRBJ1-4,NA,TRBV29-1,NA,TGTGGGTCACGAACTAATGAAAAACTGTTTTTT,CGSRTNEKLFF
TRBJ2-4,TRBD2,TRBV10-1,NA,TGCGCCAGCAGTGAGTCGGGGTCCCAAGCGGGGGGCCTAGGAGCCAAAAACATTCAGTACTTC,CASSESGSQAGGLGAKNIQYF
TRBJ1-5,NA,TRBV6-5,NA,TGTGCCAGCAGTTATTTGGGGGGCAATCAGCCCCAGCATTTT,CASSYLGGNQPQHF
TRBJ1-5,NA,TRBV20-1,NA,TGCAGTGCCACGGGACCCTACAATCAGCCCCAGCATTTT,CSATGPYNQPQHF
TRBJ2-7,NA,TRBV5-1,few,TGCGCCAGCAGTACCCCTGGGGGGGCGTTGTACGAGCAGTACTTC,CASSTPGGALYEQYF
TRBJ1-6,NA,TRBV7-2,few,TGTGCCAGCAGCTTAGAACACGCCAGGTCAACTAATTCACCCCTCCACTTT,CASSLEHARSTNSPLHF
TRBJ2-7,TRBD2,TRBV4-3,NA,TGCGCCAGCAGCCAAGATAGGAGACGGGGGGGCTACAATGAGCAGTACTTC,CASSQDRRRGGYNEQYF
TRBJ1-1,TRBD1,TRBV29-1,NA,TGCAGCGTACAGGGGGCAGAGGGTCCTGAAGCTTTCTTT,CSVQGAEGPEAFF
TRBJ2-4,TRBD1,TRBV20-1,NA,TGCAGTGCTATGCCGGACAGGGGGCCTCAGTACTTC,CSAMPDRGPQYF
TRBJ2-5,NA,TRBV4-1,NA,TGCGCCAGCAGCCAAGATATAAGGGTCCAAGAGACCCAGTACTTC,CASSQDIRVQETQYF
TRBJ1-1,NA,TRBV6-5,once,TGTGCCAGCAGTTACTCGATCGGTGTGAACACTGAAGCTTTCTTT,CASSYSIGVNTEAFF
TRBJ1-2,NA,TRBV28,NA,TGTGTCTCGTCGGGACCGTTGAACTATGGCTACACCTTC,CVSSGPLNYGYTF
TRBJ1-2,TRBD1,TRBV7-9,NA,TGTGCCAGCAGCCCACATCGGACAGGGTGGGGCTACACCTTC,CASSPHRTGWGYTF
TRBJ2-5,TRBD2,TRBV20-1,NA,TGCAGTGTTTGGACTAGCCAAGAGACCCAGTACTTC,CSVWTSQETQYF
TRBJ1-1,NA,TRBV27,NA,TGTGCCAGCAGAAAACTGTACACTGAAGCTTTCTTT,CASRKLYTEAFF
TRBJ2-1,TRBD1,TRBV11-2,NA,TGTGCCAGCAGCTTCCGGGACAGGGAGGATGAGCAGTTCTTC,CASSFRDREDEQFF
TRBJ2-1,TRBD1,TRBV28,NA,TGTGCCAGCACAGGGGCGCGAGGGGGCGATGAGCAGTTCTTC,CASTGARGGDEQFF
TRBJ1-6,NA,TRBV7-2,few,TGTGCCAGCAGGGATGAACAGGGATCACCCCTCCACTTT,CASRDEQGSPLHF
TRBJ1-2,NA,TRBV4-3,NA,TGCGCCAGCAGCCAAGAGAGGAGGGTTTGGTATGGCTACACCTTC,CASSQERRVWYGYTF
TRBJ2-1,TRBD2,TRBV4-3,NA,TGCGCCAGCAGCCACGGACCCACTAGCGGGGGTGACAATGAGCAGTTCTTC,CASSHGPTSGGDNEQFF
TRBJ2-5,TRBD2,TRBV4-2,few,TGTGCCAGCAGCCAAGCTCTAGCGGGGGACCAAGAGACCCAGTACTTC,CASSQALAGDQETQYF
TRBJ1-5,NA,TRBV7-9,few,TGTGCCAGCAGCCTCCGAGGGGGTTTGGATCAGCCCCAGCATTTT,CASSLRGGLDQPQHF
TRBJ2-5,NA,TRBV7-2,few,TGTGCCAGCAACCGCGCAGCCCCAGGAGAGACCCAGTACTTC,CASNRAAPGETQYF
TRBJ2-1,NA,TRBV7-2,few,TGTGCCAGCAGCTCGCAGAGGAGGGGGGGGAATGAGCAGTTCTTC,CASSSQRRGGNEQFF
TRBJ1-5,NA,TRBV27,NA,TGTGCCAGCAGCCCAGGGAGGGGCCTCAATCAGCCCCGGCATTTT,CASSPGRGLNQPRHF
TRBJ2-1,NA,TRBV7-6,few,TGTGCCAGCAGCTTAGCTGGGGGCGCAGGCGATGAGCAGTTCTTC,CASSLAGGAGDEQFF
TRBJ1-1,NA,TRBV5-6,NA,TGTGCCAGCAGCTGGGGCGGAAGGAACACTGAAGCTTTCTTT,CASSWGGRNTEAFF
TRBJ2-1,TRBD1,TRBV5-1,NA,TGCGCCAGCTCCTCCCTCGGGACAGGGTTAGTGGAACAGTTCTTC,CASSSLGTGLVEQFF
TRBJ2-1,TRBD2,TRBV12-3/TRBV12-4,NA,TGTGCCAGCAGTTCCGGGACTAGCGGGGTTGTGGAGACCCAGTTCTTC,CASSSGTSGVVETQFF
TRBJ2-1,NA,TRBV6-2/TRBV6-3,NA,TGTGCCAGTTTCCCCCGGGGACGGGTTGGCAATGAGCAGTTCTTC,CASFPRGRVGNEQFF
TRBJ2-5,TRBD2,TRBV13,NA,TGTGCCAGCAGCTTGAGGAGACTAGCGAGGGGTGAGACCCAGTACTTC,CASSLRRLARGETQYF
TRBJ2-7,TRBD1,TRBV4-1,NA,TGCGCCAGCAGCCAATCGATTTGGCAAGGACAGGGCTACGAGCAGTACTTC,CASSQSIWQGQGYEQYF
TRBJ2-4,NA,TRBV28,NA,TGTGCCAGCACATCCCTGGGACGTTACATTCAGTACTTC,CASTSLGRYIQYF
TRBJ1-2,TRBD1,TRBV12-3/TRBV12-4,NA,TGTGCCAGCAGCCCTGACAGGGGACCAGTCTATGGCTACACCTTC,CASSPDRGPVYGYTF
TRBJ1-4,NA,TRBV5-1,few,TGCGCCAGCAGCGGCCCCACGGGGGCAACTAATGAAAAACTGTTTTTT,CASSGPTGATNEKLFF
TRBJ2-3,TRBD1,TRBV29-1,NA,TGCAGCGCAACGAGGACAGGGGGCGTACCTACGCAGTATTTT,CSATRTGGVPTQYF
TRBJ2-7,NA,TRBV28,NA,TGTGCCAGCAGTGGGGGGACCGCGAGCTCCTACGAGCAGTACTTC,CASSGGTASSYEQYF
TRBJ1-1,NA,TRBV12-3/TRBV12-4,few,TGCGCCAGCGGTCGGGGGAACACTGAAGCTTTCTTT,CASGRGNTEAFF
TRBJ1-6,NA,TRBV7-2,few,TGTGCCAGCAGCGCCTCAGGGAGGGACTCTTCACCCCTCCACTTT,CASSASGRDSSPLHF